This T cell receptor beta chain was profiled in a study of beta chain features in type 1 diabetes. At the level of the study: The study found patients and healthy donors alike in age, gender and cell yields. The examined sorted cells totaled fewer than 140 million across samples.

One heparinised draw, averaging about 0.11 L, was taken per donor. Each sorted fraction was over 95% pure. The entirety of the isolated RNA underwent reverse transcription, so expressed TCRB transcripts were sequenced. TCRdb keeps only in-frame clones here, not all; method: immunoSEQ multiplex PCR. The sample lists under 450,000 clones; over 11% were seen once. Germline values: CDR1 SQVTM, CDR2 ANQGSEA. The CDR3 extends over 11 amino acids. Trimming pared 5 bases from V and 8 bases from J, leaving 12 bases between. Specimen: naive CD4+ T cells from blood. This rearrangement joins TRBV29-1 to TRBJ1-2, with a tentative D call TRBD1 (5 bases). The source is a man in his thirties or forties in good health. For the CDR3, the DNA is TGCAGCGTTAGGGTGGGGGAAGGCTACACCTTC. This sequence encodes CSVRVGEGYTF.